Listed below are T cell receptor beta chains from one sample, sequenced in a study of shared clonotypes between healthy human individuals. TCRdb keeps only in-frame clones here, not all; method: immunoSEQ multiplex PCR. The sample shows about 2 million clones, over 85% of them seen only once. The sequencing sample was made of naive CD8+ T cells sorted from blood. Every receptor here comes from a man between 18 and 35 years old in good health. Each CDR3 is given with its conserved first and last residue. A D gene is named only where the DNA matches it firmly. For some rows the clone size is stated as once, few or many, or as a class when expanded; others skip it.

J: TRBJ1-2
D: TRBD1
V: TRBV28
size: -
DNA: TGTGCCAGCAGTTTAGCTGGGACAGGGGACCCGTTCTATGGCTACACCTTC
CDR3: CASSLAGTGDPFYGYTF

J: TRBJ2-3
D: TRBD2
V: TRBV7-2
size: -
DNA: TGTGCCAGCAGCGCCCGACTAGCGGGGGGGAACACAGATACGCAGTATTTT
CDR3: CASSARLAGGNTDTQYF

J: TRBJ2-2
D: TRBD1
V: TRBV11-2
size: -
DNA: TGTGCCAGCAGCGCAGATCGGGACAGGGTCGCCGGGGAGCTGTTTTTT
CDR3: CASSADRDRVAGELFF

J: TRBJ2-7
D: -
V: TRBV18
size: -
DNA: TGTGCCAGCTCACCTGACCCGGGGAGCACCTACGAGCAGTACTTC
CDR3: CASSPDPGSTYEQYF

J: TRBJ2-3
D: TRBD2
V: TRBV13
size: -
DNA: TGTGCCAGCAGCTTAGGTGCTAGCGGGATAGATACGCAGTATTTT
CDR3: CASSLGASGIDTQYF

J: TRBJ2-1
D: -
V: TRBV7-9
size: -
DNA: TGTGCCAGCAGCCCCCTCCGGGGCAGCGAAGCATTTAACAATGAGCAGTTCTTC
CDR3: CASSPLRGSEAFNNEQFF

J: TRBJ2-3
D: -
V: TRBV7-9
size: once
DNA: TGTGCCAGCAGCTTAGCCCTAGGCGGGAGCACAGATACGCAGTATTTT
CDR3: CASSLALGGSTDTQYF

J: TRBJ1-2
D: -
V: TRBV5-1
size: -
DNA: TGCGCCAGCAGCTTGTGGGGATATGGCTACACCTTC
CDR3: CASSLWGYGYTF

J: TRBJ2-7
D: -
V: TRBV2
size: -
DNA: TGTGCCAGCAGTGAGCGCGCGTCGGGGTACGAGCAGTACTTC
CDR3: CASSERASGYEQYF

J: TRBJ1-2
D: -
V: TRBV28
size: -
DNA: TGTGCCAGCAGCCCCGGGACGGGATATGGCTACACCTTC
CDR3: CASSPGTGYGYTF

J: TRBJ2-3
D: TRBD2
V: TRBV5-4
size: -
DNA: TGTGCCAGCAGTTCCCCCTTCGGACTAGCGGGAGGGCCAATTGGAGATACGCAGTATTTT
CDR3: CASSSPFGLAGGPIGDTQYF